This TCR beta chain emerged from a study of cytomegalovirus exposure and HLA in healthy donors. Notes on the study in general: Some TCR beta chains (around 180 of them) were listed as cytomegalovirus-associated. Most TCR sequences were uncommon, yet certain public TCRs appeared in many donors. The study reported that TCR beta sequences accurately predicted HLA-A and HLA-B alleles in most subjects.

The CDR3 covers 14 residues. Between the trimmed V and J ends, which lost 1 base and 5 bases, there was a span of 9 bases. The germline V gene encodes CDR1 KGHSH and CDR2 LQKENI. Primers: 60 Vbeta forward and 13 Jbeta reverse. Sequenced by immunoSEQ multiplex PCR; TCRdb stores in-frame clones only, minus some. The sample includes fewer than 250,000 clones, about 80% of them seen just once. As regards this clone: The target antigen is unknown.

The chain is built from TRBV18 and TRBJ1-3; a weak D match, TRBD1 (5 bases). This TCR was recovered from a man in his late teens or twenties in good health and CMV-seronegative. The specimen was PBMCs. The CDR3: CASSPQQERNTIYF. CDR3 coding DNA: TGTGCCAGCTCACCACAACAGGAGAGAAACACCATATATTTT.